This entry lists 8 T cell receptor beta chains sequenced from one sample in a study of shared clonotypes between healthy human individuals. Using immunoSEQ multiplex PCR, the repertoire was profiled, and TCRdb retains in-frame clones only, with some absent. The table records about 710,000 clones, 72% of them present only once. The sequencing input was memory CD4+ T cells sorted from blood. Subset here: CD45RA-negative fraction. The receptors derive from a woman in her 30s in good health.

As for this clone: This likely traces to a read error, being one base from a far larger clone. This sequence joins TRBV27 and TRBJ2-7; D not certain. This CDR3 is built from 11 residues. The V gene's germline CDR1 is MNHEY and CDR2 SMNVEV (reference sequence). The CDR3 spells CVSSSNYEQYF. The CDR3 DNA is TGTGTCAGCAGTTCTAACTACGAGCAGTACTTC.

To note about this clone: The same CDR3 is also encoded by other DNA sequences in this sample. The chain couples TRBV19 to TRBJ1-5, with TRBD1 identical over 8 bases. The CDR3 has 14 amino acids. Trimming removed 3 bases from V and 6 bases from J; junction bases left unmatched: 4. The germline CDR1 and CDR2 sequences are LNHDA and SQIVND (reference sequence). This chain's CDR3 is CASSMSGGGQPQHF. The CDR3, as DNA: TGTGCCAGTAGTATGTCAGGGGGCGGTCAGCCCCAGCATTTT.

The V call is TRBV5-1, the J call TRBJ1-4, with D perhaps matching TRBD1 (5 bases). There are 14 residues in the CDR3. In germline, CDR1 is SGHRS, CDR2 YFSETQ. The V and J ends lost 7 bases and 2 bases respectively, with 12 bases between them. Here the CDR3 reads CASRSGVTNEKLFF. CDR3 DNA sequence: TGCGCCAGCCGTTCGGGGGTGACTAATGAAAAACTGTTTTTT.

The chain has TRBV28 and TRBJ2-7, with D maybe TRBD1 (5 bases). The CDR3 has 15 residues. The germline CDR1 and CDR2 sequences are MDHEN and SYDVKM. The V and J ends lost 1 base and 2 bases respectively, with 12 bases between them. The CDR3 DNA reads as TGTGCCAGCAGTTTATCAGGAGACAGCGCCTACGAGCAGTACTTC. Translated, it gives CASSLSGDSAYEQYF.

In regard to this clone: Other DNA sequences in the same sample also yield this CDR3. The chain recombines TRBV18 with TRBJ2-7, with D possibly matching TRBD1 (5 bases). The CDR3 sequence is 14 residues long. Germline CDR1 is KGHSH and CDR2 is LQKENI. V was cut by 3 bases and J by 2 bases, with 11 bases left in between. The CDR3 region is CASSPRQGTYEQYF. As DNA, the CDR3 is TGTGCCAGCTCACCCCGGCAGGGTACCTACGAGCAGTACTTC.

The CDR3 DNA follows: TGCGCCAGCAGTGTAGGCAGGGAGAACTATGGCTACACCTTC. This codes for CASSVGRENYGYTF. The chain employs TRBV10-2 and TRBJ1-2; D might be TRBD1 (5 bases). The V gene's germline CDR1 is WSHSY and CDR2 SAAADI. Trimming took off 4 bases at V and 2 bases at J, with 11 bases between the two ends. The CDR3 is made up of 14 amino acids.

As for this clone: This clone may be a read error of a much larger clone one base away. This chain connects TRBV7-8 to TRBJ1-1, with 10 bases aligning to TRBD1. V lost 5 bases to trimming and J lost 1 base; unmatched junction nucleotides: 1. Germline CDR1 and CDR2: SGHVS and FQNEAQ. The CDR3 contains 14 residues. CDR3 sequence (DNA): TGTGCCAGCAGCCGGGACAGGGGGAACACTGAAGCTTTCTTT. Protein sequence: CASSRDRGNTEAFF.

The rearrangement uses TRBV5-1 and TRBJ1-2, with 7 bases lining up with TRBD1. CDR1 SGHRS and CDR2 YFSETQ come from the germline V gene. With 7 bases clipped from V and 6 bases from J, the junction kept 12 bases outside the gene matches. This CDR3 is built from 14 residues. The CDR3 protein is CASRGQGDFHGYTF. In DNA, the CDR3 is TGCGCCAGCCGCGGCCAGGGGGATTTTCATGGCTACACCTTC.